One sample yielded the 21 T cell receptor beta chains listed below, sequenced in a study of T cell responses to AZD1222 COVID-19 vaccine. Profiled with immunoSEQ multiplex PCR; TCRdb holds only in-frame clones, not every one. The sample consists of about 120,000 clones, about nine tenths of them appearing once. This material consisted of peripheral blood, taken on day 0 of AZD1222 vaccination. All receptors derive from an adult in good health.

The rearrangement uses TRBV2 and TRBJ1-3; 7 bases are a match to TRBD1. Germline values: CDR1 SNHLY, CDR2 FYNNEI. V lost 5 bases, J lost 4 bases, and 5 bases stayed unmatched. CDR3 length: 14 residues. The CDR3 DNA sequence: TGTGCCAGCAGTCCAAAGACAGGGGGAAACACCATATATTTT. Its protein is CASSPKTGGNTIYF.

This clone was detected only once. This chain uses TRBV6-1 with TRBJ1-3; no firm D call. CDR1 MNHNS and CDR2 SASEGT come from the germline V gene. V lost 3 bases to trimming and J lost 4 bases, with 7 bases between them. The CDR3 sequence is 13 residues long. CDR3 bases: TGTGCCAGCAGTGAGGGGAGCGGAAACACCATATATTTT. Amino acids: CASSEGSGNTIYF.

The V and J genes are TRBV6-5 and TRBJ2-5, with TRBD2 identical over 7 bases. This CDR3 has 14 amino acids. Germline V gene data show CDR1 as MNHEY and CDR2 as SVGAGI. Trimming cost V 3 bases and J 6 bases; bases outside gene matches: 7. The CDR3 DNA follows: TGTGCCAGCAGTTATGGGGTAGCGGGTCAGACCCAGTACTTC. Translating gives CASSYGVAGQTQYF.

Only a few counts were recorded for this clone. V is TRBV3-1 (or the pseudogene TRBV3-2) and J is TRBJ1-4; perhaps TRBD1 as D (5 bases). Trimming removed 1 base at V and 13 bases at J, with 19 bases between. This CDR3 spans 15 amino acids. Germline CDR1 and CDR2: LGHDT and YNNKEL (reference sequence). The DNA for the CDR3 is TGTGCCAGCAGCCAAGCCGGGACGGGCGATGGGAGACTGTTTTTT. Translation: CASSQAGTGDGRLFF.

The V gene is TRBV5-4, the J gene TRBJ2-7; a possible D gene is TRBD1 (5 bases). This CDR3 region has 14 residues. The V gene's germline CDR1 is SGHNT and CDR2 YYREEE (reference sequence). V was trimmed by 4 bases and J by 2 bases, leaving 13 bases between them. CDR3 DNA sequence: TGTGCCAGCAGCACGGACATCTTGCCCTACGAGCAGTACTTC. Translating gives CASSTDILPYEQYF. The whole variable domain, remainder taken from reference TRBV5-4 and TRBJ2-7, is ETGVTQSPTHLIKTRGQQVTLRCSSQSGHNTVSWYQQALGQGPQFIFQYYREEENGRGNFPPRFSGLQFPNYSSELNVNALELDDSALYLCASSTDILPYEQYFGPGTRLTVT.

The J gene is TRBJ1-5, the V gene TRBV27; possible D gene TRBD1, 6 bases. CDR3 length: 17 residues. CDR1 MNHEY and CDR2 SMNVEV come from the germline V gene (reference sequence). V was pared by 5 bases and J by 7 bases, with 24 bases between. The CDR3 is CASSPQPGHHSIQPQHF. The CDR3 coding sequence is TGTGCCAGCAGTCCTCAGCCGGGACATCATTCCATACAGCCCCAGCATTTT.

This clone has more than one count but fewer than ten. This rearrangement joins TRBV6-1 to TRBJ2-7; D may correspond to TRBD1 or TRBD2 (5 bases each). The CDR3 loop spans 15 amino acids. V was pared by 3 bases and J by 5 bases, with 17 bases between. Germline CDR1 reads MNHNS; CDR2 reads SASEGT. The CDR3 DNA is TGTGCCAGCAGTGAGTTTAAGGGGCATAGCGACGAGCAGTACTTC. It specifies CASSEFKGHSDEQYF.

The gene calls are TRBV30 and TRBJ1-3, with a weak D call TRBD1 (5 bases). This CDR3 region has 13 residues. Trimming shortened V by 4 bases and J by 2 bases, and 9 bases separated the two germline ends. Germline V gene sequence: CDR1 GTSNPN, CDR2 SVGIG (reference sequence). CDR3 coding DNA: TGTGCCTGGATCCAGGGTACTGGAAACACCATATATTTT. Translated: CAWIQGTGNTIYF.

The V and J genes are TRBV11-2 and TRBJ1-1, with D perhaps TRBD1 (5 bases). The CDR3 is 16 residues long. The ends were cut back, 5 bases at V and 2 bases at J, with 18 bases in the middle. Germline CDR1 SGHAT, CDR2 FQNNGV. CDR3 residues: CASSAQRSGRNTEAFF. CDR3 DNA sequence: TGTGCCAGCAGCGCTCAACGGTCGGGACGAAACACTGAAGCTTTCTTT.

CDR3 DNA: TGCAGCGTTGTGCAGGTCACCGGGGAGCTGTTTTTT. Protein: CSVVQVTGELFF. This chain connects TRBV29-1 to TRBJ2-2; D is unclear. V was cut by 4 bases and J by 4 bases, with 7 bases left in between. The CDR3 is made up of 12 amino acids. Germline V gene lookup returns CDR1 SQVTM and CDR2 ANQGSEA.

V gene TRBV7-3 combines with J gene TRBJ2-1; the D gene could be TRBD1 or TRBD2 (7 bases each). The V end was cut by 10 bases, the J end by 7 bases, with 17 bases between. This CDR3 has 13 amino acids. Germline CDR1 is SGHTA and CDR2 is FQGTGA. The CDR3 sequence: CATSTGEGNEQFF. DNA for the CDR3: TGTGCCACCTCCACAGGGGAGGGGAATGAGCAGTTCTTC.

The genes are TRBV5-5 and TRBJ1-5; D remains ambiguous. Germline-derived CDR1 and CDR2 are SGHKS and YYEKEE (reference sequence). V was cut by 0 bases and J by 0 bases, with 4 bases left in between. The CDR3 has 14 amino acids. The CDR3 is CASSLGNSNQPQHF. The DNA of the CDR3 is TGTGCCAGCAGCTTGGGCAATAGCAATCAGCCCCAGCATTTT.

CDR3: CASSVGASPASGELFF. CDR3 coding DNA: TGTGCCAGCAGTGTGGGGGCCTCTCCGGCGAGCGGGGAGCTGTTTTTT. The chain joins TRBV6-1 to TRBJ2-2; tentative D call: TRBD1 (6 bases). Trimming left V 4 bases short and J 7 bases short, with 19 bases between. Germline CDR1 and CDR2: MNHNS and SASEGT. This CDR3 is 16 amino acids long.

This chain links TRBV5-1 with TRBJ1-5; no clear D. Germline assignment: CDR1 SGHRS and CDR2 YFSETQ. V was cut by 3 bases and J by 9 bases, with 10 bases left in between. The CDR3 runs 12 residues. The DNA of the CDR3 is TGCGCCAGCAGCTCCGGCGAACCGCCCCAGCATTTT. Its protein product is CASSSGEPPQHF.

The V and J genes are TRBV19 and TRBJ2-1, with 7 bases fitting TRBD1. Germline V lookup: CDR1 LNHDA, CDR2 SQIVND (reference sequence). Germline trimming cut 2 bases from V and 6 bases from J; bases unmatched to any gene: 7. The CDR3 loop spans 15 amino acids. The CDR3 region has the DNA TGTGCCAGTAGTATAACCGAGGGGGCTGTCAATGAGCAGTTCTTC. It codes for CASSITEGAVNEQFF.

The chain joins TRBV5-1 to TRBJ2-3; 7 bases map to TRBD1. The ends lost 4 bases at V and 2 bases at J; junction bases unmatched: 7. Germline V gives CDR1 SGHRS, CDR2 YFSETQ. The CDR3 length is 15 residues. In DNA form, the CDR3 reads TGCGCCAGCAGCCACGGGGACAGAACCACAGATACGCAGTATTTT. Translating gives CASSHGDRTTDTQYF. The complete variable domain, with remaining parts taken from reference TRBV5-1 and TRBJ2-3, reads KAGVTQTPRYLIKTRGQQVTLSCSPISGHRSVSWYQQTPGQGLQFLFEYFSETQRNKGNFPGRFSGRQFSNSRSEMNVSTLELGDSALYLCASSHGDRTTDTQYFGPGTRLTVL.

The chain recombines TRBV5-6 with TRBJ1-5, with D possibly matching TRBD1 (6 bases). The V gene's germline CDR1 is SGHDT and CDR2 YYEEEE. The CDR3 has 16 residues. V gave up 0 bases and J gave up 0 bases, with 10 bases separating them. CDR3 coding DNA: TGTGCCAGCAGCTTGGGAGGGGGATCTAGCAATCAGCCCCAGCATTTT. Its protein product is CASSLGGGSSNQPQHF.

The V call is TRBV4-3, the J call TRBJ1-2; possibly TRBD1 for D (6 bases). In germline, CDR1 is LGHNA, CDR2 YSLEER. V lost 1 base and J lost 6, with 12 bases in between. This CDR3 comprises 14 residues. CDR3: CASSQGSTGHGYTF. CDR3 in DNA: TGCGCCAGCAGCCAAGGATCTACAGGGCATGGCTACACCTTC.

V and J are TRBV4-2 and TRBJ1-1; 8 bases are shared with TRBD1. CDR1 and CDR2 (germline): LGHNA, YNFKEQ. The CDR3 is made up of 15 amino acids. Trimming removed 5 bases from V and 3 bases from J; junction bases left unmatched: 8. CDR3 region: CASSGKTGVDTEAFF. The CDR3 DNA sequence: TGTGCCAGCAGCGGAAAGACAGGGGTGGACACTGAAGCTTTCTTT.

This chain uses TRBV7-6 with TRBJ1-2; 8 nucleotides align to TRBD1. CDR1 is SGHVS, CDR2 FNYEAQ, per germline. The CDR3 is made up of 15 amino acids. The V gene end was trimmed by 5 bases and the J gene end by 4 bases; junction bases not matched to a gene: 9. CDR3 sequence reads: CASSPGQGNGYGYTF. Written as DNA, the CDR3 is TGTGCCAGCAGCCCTGGACAGGGAAACGGCTATGGCTACACCTTC. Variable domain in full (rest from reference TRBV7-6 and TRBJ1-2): GAGVSQSPRYKVTKRGQDVALRCDPISGHVSLYWYRQALGQGPEFLTYFNYEAQQDKSGLPNDRFSAERPEGSISTLTIQRTEQRDSAMYRCASSPGQGNGYGYTFGSGTRLTVV.

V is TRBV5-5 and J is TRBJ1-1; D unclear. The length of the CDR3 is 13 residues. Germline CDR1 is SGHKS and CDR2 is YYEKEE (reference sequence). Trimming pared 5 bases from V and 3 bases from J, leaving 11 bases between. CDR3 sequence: CASSRAWHTEAFF. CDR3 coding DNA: TGTGCCAGCAGTAGGGCCTGGCACACTGAAGCTTTCTTT. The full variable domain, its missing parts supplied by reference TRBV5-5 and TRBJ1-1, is DAGVTQSPTHLIKTRGQQVTLRCSPISGHKSVSWYQQVLGQGPQFIFQYYEKEERGRGNFPDRFSARQFPNYSSELNVNALLLGDSALYLCASSRAWHTEAFFGQGTRLTVV.